The 9 T cell receptor beta chains presented below share a single source sample, sequenced in a study of T cell responses to AZD1222 COVID-19 vaccine. This table comes from immunoSEQ multiplex PCR, and its TCRdb copy is limited to in-frame clones, with some not included. The repertoire holds about 140,000 clones, with around nine tenths as singletons. The source was peripheral blood, collected 28 days after the second AZD1222 dose. The receptors were sampled from an adult who received the AZD1222 COVID-19 vaccine.

The rearrangement uses TRBV19 and TRBJ2-7, with 7 bases fitting TRBD2. V lost 4 bases, J lost 7 bases, and 10 bases stayed unmatched. Germline V gives CDR1 LNHDA, CDR2 SQIVND (reference sequence). This CDR3 spans 14 amino acids. CDR3 residues: CASSSGLESDEQYF. The CDR3 bases are TGTGCCAGTAGTAGCGGACTAGAATCGGATGAGCAGTACTTC. The entire variable domain, with the rest obtained from reference TRBV19 and TRBJ2-7, is as follows: DGGITQSPKYLFRKEGQNVTLSCEQNLNHDAMYWYRQDPGQGLRLIYYSQIVNDFQKGDIAEGYSVSREKKESFPLTVTSAQKNPTAFYLCASSSGLESDEQYFGPGTRLTVT.

The gene calls are TRBV5-4 and TRBJ2-1, with 10 nucleotides matching TRBD1. There are 16 residues in the CDR3. V dropped 0 bases and J dropped 1; count of bases not matched to a gene: 1. CDR1 is SGHNT, CDR2 YYREEE, per germline (reference sequence). As DNA, the CDR3 is TGTGCCAGCAGCTTGGGGGGACAGGGGTCCTACAATGAGCAGTTCTTC. Its protein is CASSLGGQGSYNEQFF.

The rearrangement uses TRBV28 and TRBJ1-2; TRBD1 is a possible D gene (6 bases). Per the germline V gene, CDR1 is MDHEN and CDR2 is SYDVKM. V lost 5 bases, J lost 4 bases, and 14 bases lay in between. This CDR3 contains 14 residues. For the CDR3, the DNA is TGTGCCAGCAGTACTAGGGGGTACGGCTATGGCTACACCTTC. Translation: CASSTRGYGYGYTF.

The genes are TRBV2 and TRBJ2-7; TRBD2 might be the D (5 bases). CDR1 and CDR2 (germline): SNHLY, FYNNEI. This CDR3 has 13 residues. Trimming took off 8 bases at V and 5 bases at J, with 16 bases between the two ends. CDR3 coding DNA: TGTGCCAGCCGGGGAAACGGCGCCGACGAGCAGTACTTC. This encodes CASRGNGADEQYF.

This chain connects TRBV6-2 or TRBV6-3 to TRBJ2-1, with a weak D call TRBD1 (6 bases). V lost 6 bases and J lost 8, with 23 bases in between. CDR3 length equals 16 residues. Looked up from germline, CDR1 is MNHEY and CDR2 is SVGEGT. CDR3 loop: CASSRPTGGGHHEQFF. CDR3 DNA: TGTGCCAGCAGCCGACCGACAGGAGGCGGGCATCATGAGCAGTTCTTC.

The CDR3 loop reads CATLRGDSLAFTDTQYF. The DNA for the CDR3 is TGTGCCACCCTCCGAGGGGACAGCTTAGCTTTCACAGATACGCAGTATTTT. The chain carries TRBV28 and TRBJ2-3, with TRBD1 matching over 7 bases. CDR1 MDHEN and CDR2 SYDVKM come from the germline V gene. V gave up 10 bases and J gave up 2 bases; unmatched junction bases: 18. There are 17 residues in the CDR3.

The V gene is TRBV5-1, the J gene TRBJ2-7, with TRBD2 matching over 13 bases. Looked up from germline, CDR1 is SGHRS and CDR2 is YFSETQ. The CDR3 has 15 amino acids. V shed 4 bases and J 4 bases; nucleotides not matched to a gene: 5. The CDR3 DNA sequence: TGCGCCAGCAGCACGGGGACTAGCGGGGATTACGAGCAGTACTTC. Translated, it gives CASSTGTSGDYEQYF.

The chain combines TRBV3-1 (or the pseudogene TRBV3-2) with TRBJ2-3, with 7 bases fitting TRBD2. V lost 4 bases, J lost 1 base, and 2 bases stayed unmatched. CDR3 size: 14 residues. The germline gives CDR1 LGHDT, CDR2 YNNKEL (reference sequence). The CDR3 is CASSLSGRTDTQYF. The CDR3 coding sequence is TGTGCCAGCAGCCTTAGCGGGCGCACAGATACGCAGTATTTT.

V is TRBV5-4 and J is TRBJ1-2; 7 nucleotides line up with TRBD1. Trimming cost V 2 bases and J 4 bases; bases outside gene matches: 2. The CDR3 is 13 residues long. Germline-derived CDR1 and CDR2 are SGHNT and YYREEE (reference sequence). The CDR3 loop reads CASSLDRAYGYTF. The CDR3 bases are TGTGCCAGCAGCTTAGACAGGGCCTATGGCTACACCTTC.